This T cell receptor (beta chain) is drawn from a study of PD-1 and CTLA-4 blockade in melanoma. This clone was seen a single time. The method was immunoSEQ multiplex PCR; TCRdb's version includes in-frame clones alone and lacks a portion of them. The table has roughly 16,000 clones, more than 65% seen once. This CDR3 has 14 amino acids. V dropped 4 bases and J dropped 6 bases, with 19 bases sitting between them. Germline V CDR1 and CDR2: SQVTM, ANQGSEA. The chain employs TRBV29-1 and TRBJ2-7; D is perhaps TRBD1 (6 bases). The TCR originated in a human donor with melanoma. Material: CD8+ T cells from peripheral blood, obtained before anti-PD-1 treatment. The DNA for the CDR3 is TGCAGCGTTGGCCCCGGGACACCTTCGTCCGAGCAGTACTTC. Translation gives CSVGPGTPSSEQYF.